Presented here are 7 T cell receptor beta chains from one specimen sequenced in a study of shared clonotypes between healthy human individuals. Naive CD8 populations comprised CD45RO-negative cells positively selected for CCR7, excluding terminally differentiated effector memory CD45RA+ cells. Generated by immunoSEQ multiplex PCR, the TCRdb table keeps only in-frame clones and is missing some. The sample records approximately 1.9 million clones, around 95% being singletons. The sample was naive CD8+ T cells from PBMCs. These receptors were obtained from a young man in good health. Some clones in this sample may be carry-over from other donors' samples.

CDR3 nucleotide sequence: TGTGCCAGCAGCCGGCCTTCAGAGTACCAAGAGACCCAGTACTTC. It translates to CASSRPSEYQETQYF. This chain uses TRBV28 with TRBJ2-5, with D uncertain. This CDR3 contains 15 residues. The germline V gene has CDR1 MDHEN and CDR2 SYDVKM. The V and J ends lost 6 bases and 0 bases respectively, with 14 bases between them.

In DNA form, the CDR3 reads TGTGCCTGGAGTGTACCAGGAGGAGAGACCCAGTACTTC. This encodes CAWSVPGGETQYF. The gene calls are TRBV30 and TRBJ2-5, with D possibly being TRBD2 (5 bases). Trimming removed 0 bases at V and 4 bases at J, with 9 bases between. Germline V gives CDR1 GTSNPN, CDR2 SVGIG (reference sequence). The CDR3 runs to 13 residues.

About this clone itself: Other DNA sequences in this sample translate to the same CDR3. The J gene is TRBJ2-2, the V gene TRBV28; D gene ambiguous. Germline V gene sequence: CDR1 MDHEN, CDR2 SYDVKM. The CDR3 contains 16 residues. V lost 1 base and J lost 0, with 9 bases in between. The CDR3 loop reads CASSLLVGSNTGELFF. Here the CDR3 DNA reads TGTGCCAGCAGTTTATTGGTGGGGTCGAACACCGGGGAGCTGTTTTTT.

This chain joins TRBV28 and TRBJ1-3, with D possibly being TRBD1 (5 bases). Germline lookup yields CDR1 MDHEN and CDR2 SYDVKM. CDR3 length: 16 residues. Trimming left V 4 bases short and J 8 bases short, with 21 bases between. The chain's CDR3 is CASSSDSETVRYTIYF. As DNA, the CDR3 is TGTGCCAGCAGTTCAGACTCGGAGACAGTACGATACACCATATATTTT.

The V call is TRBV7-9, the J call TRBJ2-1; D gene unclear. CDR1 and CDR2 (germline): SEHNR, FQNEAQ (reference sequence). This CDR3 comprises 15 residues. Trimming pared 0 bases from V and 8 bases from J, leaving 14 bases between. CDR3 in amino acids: CASSLAGRVEDEQFF. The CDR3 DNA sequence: TGTGCCAGCAGCTTAGCGGGTCGGGTCGAAGATGAGCAGTTCTTC.

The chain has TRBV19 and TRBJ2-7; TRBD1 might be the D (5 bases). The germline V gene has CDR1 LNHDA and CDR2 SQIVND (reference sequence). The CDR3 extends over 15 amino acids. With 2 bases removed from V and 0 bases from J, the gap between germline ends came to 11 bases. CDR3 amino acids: CASSISHRNSYEQYF. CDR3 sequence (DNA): TGTGCCAGTAGTATAAGTCACAGGAACTCCTACGAGCAGTACTTC.

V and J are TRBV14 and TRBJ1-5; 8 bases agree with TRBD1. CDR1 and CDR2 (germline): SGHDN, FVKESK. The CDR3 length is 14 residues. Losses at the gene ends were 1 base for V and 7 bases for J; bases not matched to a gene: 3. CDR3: CASSQAGQGQPQHF. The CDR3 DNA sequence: TGTGCCAGCAGCCAAGCAGGACAGGGCCAGCCCCAGCATTTT.